A selection of T cell receptor beta chains follows, all from one sample in a study of cytomegalovirus exposure and HLA in healthy donors. Profiled with immunoSEQ multiplex PCR; TCRdb holds only in-frame clones, not every one. Of around 200,000 clones in the sample, about 80% were seen once. The sequencing sample was made of PBMCs. The receptors shown here come from a woman between 18 and 30 years old in good health and CMV-seropositive. The CDR3 runs from the conserved cysteine through the conserved F or W. The D gene is left open where the match is weak. Clone size appears in some rows only: once, few, many, or a class for an expanded clone.

>NA|TRBJ2-3|NA|TRBV27
TGTGCCAGCAGTTCGGTACTGGACTGGGCCGGGGCAGATACGCAGTATTTT
CASSSVLDWAGADTQYF
>NA|TRBJ1-1|NA|TRBV27
TGTGCCAGCAGTCTCACCGCGAGTGAGCCTGAAGCTTTCTTT
CASSLTASEPEAFF
>NA|TRBJ1-1|NA|TRBV4-1
TGCGCCAGCAGCCTTACAATTACCAGGGTAGCGAACACTGAAGCTTTCTTT
CASSLTITRVANTEAFF
>TRBD2|TRBJ2-2|NA|TRBV12-5
TGTGCTAGTGGTTTGCGGGGGGGCCAAACCGGGGAGCTGTTTTTT
CASGLRGGQTGELFF
>NA|TRBJ2-6|NA|TRBV19
TGTGCCAGTAGTTACCAGGGGACGGGGGCCAACGTCCTGACTTTC
CASSYQGTGANVLTF
>NA|TRBJ2-3|once|TRBV28
TGTGCCAGCACCCGGGGTCGGACCACAGATACGCAGTATTTT
CASTRGRTTDTQYF
>TRBD1|TRBJ2-1|NA|TRBV4-1
TGCGCCAGCAGCCAAGATGGACAGGGGCACAATGAGCAGTTCTTC
CASSQDGQGHNEQFF
>NA|TRBJ1-2|NA|TRBV9
TGTGCCAGCAGCCCGAGACCGCTGGGAGCCTATGGCTACACCTTC
CASSPRPLGAYGYTF
>TRBD2|TRBJ2-5|once|TRBV10-3
TGTGCCACCAGACTAGCAGAAAGCCAAGAGACCCAGTACTTC
CATRLAESQETQYF
>TRBD1|TRBJ2-7|NA|TRBV7-2
TGTGCCAGCAGCTTAGGGACAGGGGGCCCCTACGAGCAGTACTTC
CASSLGTGGPYEQYF
>TRBD1|TRBJ1-2|NA|TRBV19
TGTGCCAGTAGAAACGGCAGGGGGCAATATGGCTACACCTTC
CASRNGRGQYGYTF
>TRBD2|TRBJ2-1|NA|TRBV6-5
TGTGCCAGCAGCATACTAGCGGGGGAGCTGATGGAGCAGTTCTTC
CASSILAGELMEQFF
>NA|TRBJ1-5|NA|TRBV10-1
TGCGCCAGCAGTGCTCAGGTCGGTCAGCCCCAGCATTTT
CASSAQVGQPQHF
>NA|TRBJ1-1|NA|TRBV6-5
TGTGCCAGCAGACTCGGGGAGGGGACTGAAGCTTTCTTT
CASRLGEGTEAFF
>NA|TRBJ1-1|NA|TRBV11-2
TGTGCCAGCAGCTTAGCCACAGGGATATTCACTGAAGCTTTCTTT
CASSLATGIFTEAFF
>TRBD1|TRBJ1-2|NA|TRBV18
TGTGCCAGCTCACCACCGGGTTTCCCCCCGGGACAGGGTATTCCGAACTATGGCTACACCTTC
CASSPPGFPPGQGIPNYGYTF
>TRBD2|TRBJ2-5|NA|TRBV5-1
TGCGCCAGCAGCGTAACGGGACTAGCGGAGACCCAGTACTTC
CASSVTGLAETQYF
>NA|TRBJ2-2|NA|TRBV11-2
TGTGCCAGCAGCTCAAAAGGGGAATTCACCGGGGAGCTGTTTTTT
CASSSKGEFTGELFF
>TRBD1|TRBJ1-6|NA|TRBV5-5
TGTGCCAGCAAGGACAGGGGGATCTCTTCACCCCTCCACTTT
CASKDRGISSPLHF
>TRBD1|TRBJ2-2|NA|TRBV2
TGTGCCAGCAGGGCTGACAGGGGTGGCGGGGAGCTGTTTTTT
CASRADRGGGELFF
>TRBD1|TRBJ1-1|NA|TRBV23-1
TGCGCCAGCAGTTCTAGGGACAGGGGAGGTTCTGAAGCTTTCTTT
CASSSRDRGGSEAFF
>NA|TRBJ1-1|NA|TRBV5-1
TGCGCCAGCAGCTTGGCAGAACCTTATGAAGCTTTCTTT
CASSLAEPYEAFF
>TRBD2|TRBJ2-1|NA|TRBV2
TGTTGCCAGCATAAGCCCTTCCAAAAGCGGGGGGGCAAGGATGAGCAGTTCTTC
CCQHKPFQKRGGKDEQFF
>TRBD1|TRBJ1-2|NA|TRBV6-5
TGTGCCAGCAGTCGACAGGGACCCTATGGCTACACCTTC
CASSRQGPYGYTF
>NA|TRBJ2-1|NA|TRBV25-1
TGTGCCAGCAGTGAACGAGGGTTCCCCTACAATGAGCAGTTCTTC
CASSERGFPYNEQFF
>NA|TRBJ1-1|NA|TRBV7-8
TGTGCCAGCAGCGGTAGACACCTGAACACTGAAGCTTTCTTT
CASSGRHLNTEAFF
>NA|TRBJ1-2|once|TRBV14
TGTGCCAGCAGCCAAGGGATCCCCGGAGGAAACTATGGCTACACCTTC
CASSQGIPGGNYGYTF
>NA|TRBJ2-3|NA|TRBV27
TGTGCCAGCAGCCGAACAGGGTTCGCGACAGATACGCAGTATTTT
CASSRTGFATDTQYF
>NA|TRBJ1-4|NA|TRBV2
TGTGCCAGCAGTGAAGAAGGGGAGGGCAATGAAAAACTGTTTTTT
CASSEEGEGNEKLFF
>NA|TRBJ1-1|NA|TRBV2
TGTGCCAGCAGTTGGACAGAAATGAACACTGAAGCTTTCTTT
CASSWTEMNTEAFF
>TRBD1|TRBJ2-1|NA|TRBV5-1
TGCGCCAGCAGCTTGGGTGTAGGGGGCTTCTACAATGAGCAGTTCTTC
CASSLGVGGFYNEQFF
>NA|TRBJ2-3|NA|TRBV6-1
TGTGCCAGCAGTGAAGCGCCGGGGTGGGGAGATACGCAGTATTTT
CASSEAPGWGDTQYF
>TRBD2|TRBJ2-1|NA|TRBV7-3
TGTGCCAGCAGCCAAATAGCGGGGGGCTACAATGAGCAGTTCTTC
CASSQIAGGYNEQFF
>NA|TRBJ2-3|NA|TRBV9
TGTGCCAGCAGCGTGGTGGGGGGAGCTACGCAGTATTTT
CASSVVGGATQYF
>TRBD2|TRBJ2-1|NA|TRBV9
TGTGCCAGCAGCGTAGTGGCGGGGGGGCTTGAGCAGTTCTTC
CASSVVAGGLEQFF
>TRBD2|TRBJ2-1|NA|TRBV4-1
TGCGCCAGCCGCCCCCCGGGGCGGCGGGGGGCCTCGAGAGGCTCCTACAATGAGCAGTTCTTC
CASRPPGRRGASRGSYNEQFF
>TRBD2|TRBJ2-7|NA|TRBV2
TGTGCCAGCAGTGAAGGTCGGGGGGGGCCCTACGAGCAGTACTTC
CASSEGRGGPYEQYF
>NA|TRBJ2-3|NA|TRBV11-2
TGTGCCAGCAGGACCTCGAGTCGGGGGGCCGGGTATACGCAGTATTTT
CASRTSSRGAGYTQYF
>TRBD1|TRBJ2-7|NA|TRBV18
TGTGCCAGCTCACCATTGACAGGGAATGAGCAGTACTTC
CASSPLTGNEQYF
>NA|TRBJ2-2|NA|TRBV6-6
TGTGCCAACATACACAAGAACACCGGGGAGCTGTTTTTT
CANIHKNTGELFF
>NA|TRBJ2-5|NA|TRBV14
TGTGCCAGCAGCCAAGATTCTAGCAGTAAAGAGACCCAGTACTTC
CASSQDSSSKETQYF
>NA|TRBJ2-3|NA|TRBV5-1
TGCGCCAGCAGCTTACAGGGATTTTCCACAGATACGCAGTATTTT
CASSLQGFSTDTQYF
>TRBD1|TRBJ1-1|NA|TRBV7-6
TGTGCCAGCAGCTTAGCCTACAGGGGGCATCGGTACACTGAAGCTTTCTTT
CASSLAYRGHRYTEAFF
>TRBD2|TRBJ2-7|NA|TRBV7-2
TGTGCCAGCAGCCTACGGACTAGCGGGGGGGCTGGTACTACCTACGAGCAGTACTTC
CASSLRTSGGAGTTYEQYF
>NA|TRBJ2-7|few|TRBV6-5
TGTGCCAGCAGAAAGGACAGAGAATACGAGCAGTACTTC
CASRKDREYEQYF
>TRBD1|TRBJ1-5|once|TRBV28
TGTGCCAGCAGTTTAGTAGGGGGCCGTCAGCCCCAGCATTTT
CASSLVGGRQPQHF
>NA|TRBJ1-1|NA|TRBV6-5
TGTGCCAGCAGTTACTCAGGAGGAATAGCTTTCTTT
CASSYSGGIAFF
>NA|TRBJ1-3|NA|TRBV12-1
TGTGCCAGCAGCTTTGGAGTCCGGGACAGGGGGCCCCGCTCTGGAAACACCATATATTTT
CASSFGVRDRGPRSGNTIYF
>TRBD1|TRBJ1-1|NA|TRBV27
TGTGCCAGCGGTTCCTCACAGGGGGGTACTGAAGCTTTCTTT
CASGSSQGGTEAFF
>NA|TRBJ1-2|NA|TRBV6-5
TGTGCCAGCCACCTTAGGGGTGGTGGCTACACCTTC
CASHLRGGGYTF
>NA|TRBJ1-1|NA|TRBV28
TGTGCCAGCTTCACGTCCGCGAGGGTTAACACTGAAGCTTTCTTT
CASFTSARVNTEAFF
>NA|TRBJ2-5|NA|TRBV6-1
TGTGCCAGCAGCGAAGGGGGACATTCAGAGACCCAGTACTTC
CASSEGGHSETQYF
>NA|TRBJ2-2|NA|TRBV7-9
TGTGCCAGCAGCCTGCTACAGGGTTCGAACACCGGGGAGCTGTTTTTT
CASSLLQGSNTGELFF